Listed here are 5 T cell receptor beta chains from one sample, sequenced in a study of vaccination effects on CD4 cells after COVID-19. Sequencing in the ViraFEST assay came after antigen-specific CD4+ T cells had been expanded with viral peptide pools, which were used to stimulate PBMC. Researchers isolated CD4+ T cells once 9 to 11 days of culture had elapsed. Vaccinated recipients, who were negative for nucleocapsid antibodies, had no history of SARS-CoV-2 infection. This table comes from immunoSEQ multiplex PCR, and its TCRdb copy is limited to in-frame clones, with some not included. The sample carries tens of thousands of clones, roughly 76% recorded once. These TCRs are of unknown antigen specificity. This material consisted of CD4+ T cells from PBMCs cultured with HCoV-OC43 spike peptides, taken before COVID-19 vaccination. Subset described: HCoV-OC43 spike overlapping peptide pool stimulation. The receptors originated from a human donor who received a COVID-19 vaccine.

This chain connects TRBV11-2 to TRBJ2-2; D remains ambiguous. The CDR3 has 13 residues. The V gene's germline CDR1 is SGHAT and CDR2 FQNNGV. V was trimmed by 3 bases and J by 12 bases, leaving 14 bases between them. In nucleotides, the CDR3 is TGTGCCAGCAGCTTTACCGACGAAGGAAAGCTGTTTTTT. Its translation is CASSFTDEGKLFF. The entire variable domain, with the rest obtained from reference TRBV11-2 and TRBJ2-2, is as follows: EAGVAQSPRYKIIEKRQSVAFWCNPISGHATLYWYQQILGQGPKLLIQFQNNGVVDDSQLPKDRFSAERLKGVDSTLKIQPAKLEDSAVYLCASSFTDEGKLFFGEGSRLTVL.

The chain combines TRBV2 with TRBJ1-1, with a tentative D call TRBD1 (6 bases). In germline, CDR1 is SNHLY, CDR2 FYNNEI. V was shortened by 6 bases and J by 0 bases, with 11 bases between the two germline ends. The CDR3 sequence is 14 residues long. CDR3 bases: TGTGCCAGCAGATCCGGACAGCTGAACACTGAAGCTTTCTTT. Translation: CASRSGQLNTEAFF.

J is TRBJ1-5 and V is TRBV6-5; D is possibly TRBD1 (5 bases). Trimming stripped 4 bases from V and 5 bases from J, with 15 bases between. The germline CDR1 and CDR2 sequences are MNHEY and SVGAGI. CDR3 length: 15 amino acids. The CDR3 here is CASSSGTLPDQPQHF. CDR3 DNA: TGTGCCAGCAGTTCCGGGACCCTGCCGGATCAGCCCCAGCATTTT.

As DNA, the CDR3 is TGTGCCAGCAGTTTAATTCAGGGATGGCTATATGGCTACACCTTC. Its translation: CASSLIQGWLYGYTF. The chain combines TRBV28 with TRBJ1-2, with D perhaps TRBD1 (5 bases). This CDR3 contains 15 residues. The germline V gene has CDR1 MDHEN and CDR2 SYDVKM. With 2 bases removed from V and 5 bases from J, the gap between germline ends came to 15 bases.

The chain couples TRBV24-1 to TRBJ2-7; TRBD2 matches at 8 bases. V dropped 12 bases and J dropped 6; count of bases not matched to a gene: 12. Germline V CDR1 and CDR2: KGHDR, SFDVKD. This CDR3 region has 13 residues. The CDR3 loop is CAPGATGGPEQYV. For the CDR3, the DNA is TGTGCCCCCGGGGCCACGGGGGGGCCCGAGCAGTACGTC.